Shown below are 9 T cell receptor beta chains from a single sample sequenced in a study of identical twins. TCRdb redid the calling of the 5' RACE reads with MiXCR, one entry per CDR3 protein. The sample has 250,000 to 300,000 distinct CDR3 sequences, approximately 8.3% seen once. These sequences were also reported in another study, on yellow fever vaccine responses in identical twins.

The sample comprised CD8+ T cells sorted from blood. These receptors came from a woman younger than 35 in good health.

This clonotype was detected only a few times. This chain links TRBV6-1 with TRBJ1-2; 7 positions agree with TRBD1. Looked up from germline, CDR1 is MNHNS and CDR2 is SASEGT. J gave up 4 bases and V 3 bases, and 14 bases lay outside the gene matches. The CDR3 is 17 residues long. The CDR3 nucleotides are TGTGCCAGCAGTGACACCGGGACAGCTTACTTCTTCTATGGCTACACCTTC. It translates to CASSDTGTAYFFYGYTF.

The chain carries TRBV9 and TRBJ2-3; 12 bases are a match to TRBD2. This CDR3 is built from 16 residues. Germline V CDR1 and CDR2: SGDLS, YYNGEE. V dropped 3 bases and J dropped 3; count of bases not matched to a gene: 5. DNA of the CDR3: TGTGCCAGCAGCGCGGGACTAGCGGGTTTGACAGATACGCAGTATTTT. This gives the protein CASSAGLAGLTDTQYF.

This clonotype was counted ten times or more. The rearrangement uses TRBV14 and TRBJ1-2; D may be TRBD1 (5 bases). The germline V gene has CDR1 SGHDN and CDR2 FVKESK. V gave up 1 base and J gave up 7 bases, with 10 bases separating them. This CDR3 has 13 residues. The CDR3 coding sequence is TGTGCCAGCAGCCAAGTCGGGACGGCTGGCTACACCTTC. Translating it yields CASSQVGTAGYTF.

This clonotype was counted only a few times. V is TRBV25-1 and J is TRBJ1-5; D is undetermined. CDR1 and CDR2 (germline): MGHDK, SYGVNS. V shed 3 bases and J shed 4 bases, with 4 bases lying between them. This CDR3 comprises 12 residues. CDR3 amino acids: CASSELNQPQHF. In DNA, the CDR3 is TGTGCCAGCAGTGAGTTAAATCAGCCCCAGCATTTT.

This clonotype was observed many times. The J gene is TRBJ2-1, the V gene TRBV5-1; 14 bases align to TRBD2. The CDR3 sequence is 16 residues long. V lost 3 bases and J lost 9; bases outside the gene matches: 8. Germline CDR1 reads SGHRS; CDR2 reads YFSETQ. The CDR3 DNA reads as TGCGCCAGCAGCTACCCGGGACTAGCGGGAGTCGGTGAGCAGTTCTTC. Its translation is CASSYPGLAGVGEQFF.

This clonotype showed up just a few times. CDR3 sequence: CASRDRAMYEQYF. The CDR3 coding sequence is TGTGCCAGCAGGGACAGGGCTATGTACGAGCAGTACTTC. The chain carries TRBV25-1 and TRBJ2-7, with TRBD1 matching 8 bases. In germline, CDR1 is MGHDK, CDR2 SYGVNS. This CDR3 is built from 13 residues. Unmatched junction bases numbered 5, after V lost 6 bases and J lost 4 bases.

This clonotype has just a few counts. This chain connects TRBV7-8 to TRBJ2-7; 9 nucleotides line up with TRBD1. The CDR3 is made up of 14 amino acids. The V and J ends lost 5 bases and 5 bases, in that order; junction bases with no gene match: 7. Germline CDR1 and CDR2: SGHVS and FQNEAQ. CDR3 nucleotide sequence: TGTGCCAGCAGCCAAAGGACAGGGGCAAACGAGCAGTACTTC. It yields the protein CASSQRTGANEQYF.

The chain is built from TRBV27 and TRBJ2-7; 8 bases are a match to TRBD2. V lost 4 bases, J lost 3 bases, and 2 bases stayed unmatched. Germline-derived CDR1 and CDR2 are MNHEY and SMNVEV (reference sequence). The CDR3 totals 13 residues. For the CDR3, the DNA is TGTGCCAGCAGTTATGGGACTAGCTACGAGCAGTACTTC. Translation gives CASSYGTSYEQYF.

Only a few counts were recorded for this clonotype. V usage is TRBV10-2 and J usage is TRBJ2-7; possibly TRBD2 for D (5 bases). Trimming took off 8 bases at V and 6 bases at J, with 17 bases between the two ends. The CDR3 runs 13 residues. The germline V gene has CDR1 WSHSY and CDR2 SAAADI. CDR3: CASGLANRGEQYF. CDR3 sequence (DNA): TGCGCCAGCGGGTTGGCGAATCGGGGCGAGCAGTACTTC.